This T cell receptor (beta chain) is drawn from a study of blood T cell repertoires in COVID-19. Study details: Collection of acute and convalescent COVID-19 samples took place in the United States, Italy and Spain.

Participant ages covered 18 to 89 years across 20 to 25 US areas. Two negative PCRs, clearance, or symptom resolution were required of recovered Cohort 3 donors. Sequenced by immunoSEQ multiplex PCR; TCRdb stores in-frame clones only, minus some. The table records under 250,000 clones, 85% to 90% of them present only once. This CDR3 is 15 amino acids long. Trimming removed 5 bases at V and 7 bases at J, with 18 bases between. Germline V gene sequence: CDR1 SGHNT, CDR2 YENEEA. Sequencing used PBMCs or T cells enriched from blood (not recorded which). This TCR derives from a man aged 35 to 55 who had recovered from COVID-19. V and J are TRBV11-3 and TRBJ2-1, with D possibly being TRBD2 (6 bases). The CDR3 loop is CASSPSSGGRNEQFF. The CDR3 DNA follows: TGTGCCAGCAGCCCCAGCTCCGGGGGTCGGAATGAGCAGTTCTTC.